One and the same sample provided the 32 T cell receptor beta chains below, sequenced in a study of OX40 agonist ivuxolimab in advanced cancers. The repertoire was sequenced with immunoSEQ multiplex PCR; TCRdb's copy has only in-frame clones and lacks some. The repertoire has about 90,000 clones, roughly 93% of them found once; the top ten carry roughly 0.32%. The sequencing used CD4+ or CD8+ T cells sorted from blood, collected in a trial of the OX40 agonist ivuxolimab. The source of these receptors is an adult with an advanced solid tumor such as melanoma, head and neck, liver or kidney cancer.

The chain joins TRBV6-5 to TRBJ2-7, with 7 bases fitting TRBD1. The CDR3 totals 11 residues. Germline values: CDR1 MNHEY, CDR2 SVGAGI. Unmatched junction bases numbered 2, after V lost 6 bases and J lost 6 bases. CDR3 protein: CASRTGSEQYF. The CDR3 bases are TGTGCCAGCAGGACAGGGTCCGAGCAGTACTTC.

J is TRBJ2-3 and V is TRBV5-1, with 11 nucleotides matching TRBD2. Germline V gene data show CDR1 as SGHRS and CDR2 as YFSETQ. The trim removed 1 base at V and 3 bases at J, leaving 10 bases unmatched. The CDR3 length is 18 residues. CDR3: CASSLWGLAAPETDTQYF. CDR3 nucleotide sequence: TGCGCCAGCAGCTTGTGGGGACTAGCGGCCCCGGAGACAGATACGCAGTATTTT.

The V and J genes are TRBV28 and TRBJ2-7, with TRBD2 identical over 7 bases. V shed 5 bases and J 4 bases; nucleotides not matched to a gene: 17. This CDR3 contains 17 residues. Germline loops: CDR1 MDHEN, CDR2 SYDVKM. CDR3 in DNA: TGTGCCAGCAGTCTGCCTGGGGCCAGCGGGAAAAGGTACGAGCAGTACTTC. Translated, it gives CASSLPGASGKRYEQYF.

The chain joins TRBV29-1 to TRBJ2-1; D gene unclear. Trimming cost V 6 bases and J 4 bases, with 22 bases left between them. Per the germline V gene, CDR1 is SQVTM and CDR2 is ANQGSEA. There are 16 residues in the CDR3. The CDR3 reads CSVGSLNQVFYNEQFF. As DNA, the CDR3 is TGCAGCGTCGGAAGCCTTAACCAGGTTTTTTACAATGAGCAGTTCTTC.

The V gene is TRBV10-3, the J gene TRBJ2-2; a weak D match, TRBD1 (6 bases). Germline CDR1 is ENHRY and CDR2 is SYGVKD. Deletions cut 2 bases from V and 0 bases from J, with 10 bases between. This CDR3 has 16 amino acids. The CDR3 here is CAISEMGASNTGELFF. CDR3 coding DNA: TGTGCCATCAGTGAGATGGGGGCCTCGAACACCGGGGAGCTGTTTTTT.

V is TRBV14 and J is TRBJ2-3; D is perhaps TRBD2 (6 bases). The CDR3 has 16 amino acids. Germline V gene sequence: CDR1 SGHDN, CDR2 FVKESK. V dropped 0 bases and J dropped 6 bases, with 16 bases sitting between them. CDR3 nucleotides: TGTGCCAGCAGCCAAGAAATAGCGGTGGGTTGGGATACGCAGTATTTT. Its translation: CASSQEIAVGWDTQYF.

As concerns this clone: Different DNA sequences within this sample yield the same CDR3. The rearrangement joins TRBV18 to TRBJ2-5; no clear D. V lost 3 bases, J lost 2 bases, and 7 bases lay in between. The germline V gene encodes CDR1 KGHSH and CDR2 LQKENI. The CDR3 consists of 13 residues. The CDR3 nucleotides are TGTGCCAGCTCACCGGGTCTTCAAGAGACCCAGTACTTC. Translating it yields CASSPGLQETQYF.

The genes are TRBV5-1 and TRBJ2-1, with TRBD1 matching 10 bases. This CDR3 has 16 residues. Losses at the gene ends were 2 bases for V and 9 bases for J; bases not matched to a gene: 11. Looked up from germline, CDR1 is SGHRS and CDR2 is YFSETQ. DNA for the CDR3: TGCGCCAGCAGCTTAGTTCCGGGACAGGGGTTGTTTGAGCAGTTCTTC. Its protein product is CASSLVPGQGLFEQFF.

This chain links TRBV9 with TRBJ1-5; 9 bases are shared with TRBD1. This CDR3 is 17 amino acids long. After removal of 7 bases from V and 4 bases from J, the junction contained 15 bases not matched to a gene. CDR1 is SGDLS and CDR2 is YYNGEE in the germline V gene. The DNA of the CDR3 is TGTGCCAGCGCGAGAACCAGGGGGGGACAGGGTAATCAGCCCCAGCATTTT. This codes for CASARTRGGQGNQPQHF.

About this clone: The germline gene is not matched at one end of the junction; a read error may be the cause. J is TRBJ1-2 and V is TRBV6-5, with a weak D call TRBD1 (6 bases). CDR3 length equals 15 residues. Germline V lookup: CDR1 MNHEY, CDR2 SVGAGI. The CDR3 DNA reads as TGTGCCAGCACTTACGGGCCAGGGGCTAACTATGGCTACACCTTC. Residues: CASTYGPGANYGYTF.

CDR3 amino acids: CASSLTPNSEQFF. The DNA of the CDR3 is TGTGCCAGCAGCTTAACTCCGAACAGTGAGCAGTTCTTC. The rearrangement links TRBV7-3 to TRBJ2-1; D not resolved. V gave up 0 bases and J gave up 9 bases, with 9 bases separating them. CDR1 and CDR2 from the germline V gene are SGHTA and FQGTGA. This CDR3 region has 13 residues. The full variable domain, with the rest looked up from reference TRBV7-3 and TRBJ2-1, is GAGVSQTPSNKVTEKGKYVELRCDPISGHTALYWYRQSLGQGPEFLIYFQGTGAADDSGLPNDRFFAVRPEGSVSTLKIQRTERGDSAVYLCASSLTPNSEQFFGPGTRLTVL.

V is TRBV2 and J is TRBJ2-1, with D possibly being TRBD1 or TRBD2 (6 bases each). The CDR3 spans 16 residues. Trimming pared 6 bases from V and 0 bases from J, leaving 15 bases between. CDR1 and CDR2 (germline): SNHLY, FYNNEI. In nucleotides, the CDR3 is TGTGCCAGCAGCGCCCTAGGGGGGAGCTCCTACAATGAGCAGTTCTTC. Amino acid sequence: CASSALGGSSYNEQFF.

V usage is TRBV5-1 and J usage is TRBJ1-4, with D uncertain. This CDR3 has 16 residues. V lost 1 base, J lost 7 bases, and 17 bases lay in between. Germline loops: CDR1 SGHRS, CDR2 YFSETQ. CDR3 sequence: CASSLSGSVPSEKLFF. The DNA of the CDR3 is TGCGCCAGCAGCTTGTCAGGCTCGGTTCCGAGTGAAAAACTGTTTTTT.

The genes are TRBV21-1 and TRBJ1-5; the D call TRBD1 from the table was never checked on the DNA. TRBV21-1 is a pseudogene segment. The CDR3 runs 15 residues. CDR3 in amino acids: CASSKAKTGDQPQHF. CDR3 sequence (DNA): TGTGCCAGCAGCAAAGCTAAGACAGGGGATCAGCCCCAGCATTTT.

The CDR3 DNA reads TGTGCCAGTAGTCGACGCTACTCCTACAATGAGCAGTTCTTC. This sequence encodes CASSRRYSYNEQFF. V is TRBV19 and J is TRBJ2-1; D is unresolved. V dropped 5 bases and J dropped 0 bases, with 8 bases sitting between them. This CDR3 comprises 14 residues. Looked up from germline, CDR1 is LNHDA and CDR2 is SQIVND (reference sequence).

V gene TRBV7-2 combines with J gene TRBJ2-1; D might be TRBD2 (5 bases). Germline V lookup: CDR1 SGHTA, CDR2 FQGNSA. The CDR3 runs 13 residues. V lost 11 bases and J lost 0, with 11 bases in between. CDR3 in amino acids: CASQRVSYNEQFF. DNA for the CDR3: TGTGCCTCCCAGAGGGTCTCCTACAATGAGCAGTTCTTC.

V gene TRBV28 combines with J gene TRBJ2-6, with D tentatively TRBD2 (6 bases). Germline CDR1 and CDR2: MDHEN and SYDVKM. The CDR3 loop spans 18 amino acids. V lost 6 bases and J 3 bases, leaving 21 bases between the germline ends. The CDR3 sequence: CASSWGSGVFIGANVLTF. In DNA, the CDR3 is TGTGCCAGCAGCTGGGGATCGGGAGTATTTATTGGGGCCAACGTCCTGACTTTC.

The chain links TRBV5-4 to TRBJ2-5; the match to TRBD1 covers 7 bases. The CDR3 extends over 14 amino acids. V gave up 5 bases and J gave up 3 bases; unmatched junction bases: 7. The germline V gene encodes CDR1 SGHNT and CDR2 YYREEE (reference sequence). The CDR3 reads CASSLAGTEETQYF. Written as DNA, the CDR3 is TGTGCCAGCAGTTTAGCCGGGACAGAAGAGACCCAGTACTTC.

The V gene is TRBV21-1, the J gene TRBJ2-6; TRBD1 reflects the table's D call only, with no check against the DNA. TRBV21-1 is a known pseudogene. This CDR3 is 15 amino acids long. CDR3 loop: CASSNRGPGANVLTF. The CDR3 coding sequence is TGTGCCAGCAGCAATAGGGGGCCAGGGGCCAACGTCCTGACTTTC.

The chain employs TRBV28 and TRBJ2-5; the D is unclear. Trimming removed 2 bases from V and 9 bases from J, with 13 bases in between. This CDR3 has 13 residues. The germline CDR1 and CDR2 sequences are MDHEN and SYDVKM. The CDR3 region has the DNA TGTGCCAGCAGTTTAGATGGCCGGGTGGCCCAGTACTTC. The encoded protein is CASSLDGRVAQYF.

The chain uses TRBV5-6 and TRBJ2-5; D is perhaps TRBD2 (6 bases). V was shortened by 3 bases and J by 0 bases, with 21 bases between the two germline ends. The CDR3 is 18 residues long. In germline, CDR1 is SGHDT, CDR2 YYEEEE. The CDR3 here is CASSSKGYSGAYQETQYF. The CDR3 region has the DNA TGTGCCAGCAGCTCCAAGGGGTATAGCGGAGCCTACCAAGAGACCCAGTACTTC.

J is TRBJ1-1 and V is TRBV28; D remains ambiguous. CDR1 and CDR2 from the germline V gene are MDHEN and SYDVKM. This CDR3 contains 12 residues. Trimming took off 5 bases at V and 10 bases at J, with 14 bases between the two ends. The CDR3 DNA is TGTGCCAGCAGTCCGATGCCGGGCGCAGCTTTCTTT. It translates to CASSPMPGAAFF. The full variable domain, completed using reference TRBV28 and TRBJ1-1, is DVKVTQSSRYLVKRTGEKVFLECVQDMDHENMFWYRQDPGLGLRLIYFSYDVKMKEKGDIPEGYSVSREKKERFSLILESASTNQTSMYLCASSPMPGAAFFGQGTRLTVV.

V and J are TRBV11-2 and TRBJ2-1; D remains unclear. Germline lookup yields CDR1 SGHAT and CDR2 FQNNGV. The V and J ends lost 1 base and 6 bases respectively, with 13 bases between them. The CDR3 loop spans 15 amino acids. The CDR3 DNA reads as TGTGCCAGCAGCTTAGTAAGCGCCCTGGGCAATGAGCAGTTCTTC. Translating it yields CASSLVSALGNEQFF.

This clone was picked up one time. The rearrangement links TRBV2 to TRBJ1-5; 8 positions agree with TRBD1. The V and J ends lost 6 bases and 7 bases, in that order; junction bases with no gene match: 8. This CDR3 has 14 amino acids. Germline CDR1 and CDR2: SNHLY and FYNNEI. DNA of the CDR3: TGTGCCAGCAGGAAAGACAGGGGAGGGCAGCCCCAGCATTTT. This codes for CASRKDRGGQPQHF.

The CDR3 bases are TGTGCCAGCAGCCTCGGGAGCGAGACCCAGTACTTC. As protein: CASSLGSETQYF. The genes are TRBV7-8 and TRBJ2-5, with D tentatively TRBD2 (6 bases). CDR3 length equals 12 residues. Germline values: CDR1 SGHVS, CDR2 FQNEAQ. Trimming pared 5 bases from V and 5 bases from J, leaving 9 bases between.

This chain links TRBV7-6 with TRBJ2-2, with D perhaps assigned TRBD1 or TRBD2 (7 bases each). Trimming removed 1 base at V and 4 bases at J, with 13 bases between. This CDR3 comprises 16 residues. Germline V gives CDR1 SGHVS, CDR2 FNYEAQ. The CDR3 spells CASSLVRGGGTGELFF. CDR3 DNA sequence: TGTGCCAGCAGCTTAGTCAGGGGGGGCGGCACCGGGGAGCTGTTTTTT.

This clone showed up just once. The V call is TRBV5-1, the J call TRBJ2-7; 8 nucleotides line up with TRBD1. The CDR3 runs to 15 residues. V lost 4 bases, J lost 3 bases, and 9 bases stayed unmatched. CDR1 and CDR2 from the germline V gene are SGHRS and YFSETQ. CDR3 residues: CASSAAGTGYYEQYF. In DNA, the CDR3 is TGCGCCAGCAGCGCCGCCGGGACAGGTTACTACGAGCAGTACTTC.

The rearrangement joins TRBV5-8 to TRBJ2-3; D may be TRBD1 (5 bases). Trimming pared 0 bases from V and 4 bases from J, leaving 12 bases between. This CDR3 contains 15 residues. CDR1 and CDR2 from the germline V gene are SGHTS and YDEGEE. CDR3: CASSLAGNKADTQYF. In nucleotides, the CDR3 is TGTGCCAGCAGCTTGGCAGGGAACAAGGCAGATACGCAGTATTTT.

This rearrangement joins TRBV6-1 to TRBJ1-2, with 8 bases that match TRBD1. CDR1 and CDR2 (germline): MNHNS, SASEGT. The V and J ends lost 0 bases and 7 bases, in that order; junction bases with no gene match: 10. The length of the CDR3 is 16 residues. The chain's CDR3 is CASSEARTGPISGYTF. The CDR3 DNA reads TGTGCCAGCAGTGAAGCTCGGACAGGGCCTATTAGTGGCTACACCTTC.

The gene calls are TRBV5-1 and TRBJ2-3, with D uncertain. The CDR3 length is 16 residues. Between the trimmed V and J ends, which lost 0 bases and 0 bases, there was a span of 11 bases. Germline lookup yields CDR1 SGHRS and CDR2 YFSETQ. CDR3 DNA sequence: TGCGCCAGCAGCTTGGTCGGTAGCTTCAGCACAGATACGCAGTATTTT. Amino acid sequence: CASSLVGSFSTDTQYF.

This chain uses TRBV6-1 with TRBJ1-6, with 9 bases matching TRBD1. V lost 6 bases, J lost 7 bases, and 4 bases stayed unmatched. The germline gives CDR1 MNHNS, CDR2 SASEGT. The CDR3 is 14 amino acids. Here the CDR3 DNA reads TGTGCCAGCAGCATGGACAGGGGAAATTCACCCCTCCACTTT. This gives the protein CASSMDRGNSPLHF.

V usage is TRBV7-2 and J usage is TRBJ2-5; no clear D gene. The J call may be incorrect, as the DNA end agrees better with TRBJ2-7. CDR1 SGHTA and CDR2 FQGNSA come from the germline V gene. This CDR3 has 12 amino acids. The CDR3 loop is CASSFLTYEQYF. CDR3 DNA sequence: TGTGCCAGCAGTTTTTTGACTTACGAGCAGTACTTC.